This T cell receptor (beta chain) is from a study of OX40 agonist ivuxolimab in advanced cancers. In terms of the full investigation: Ivuxolimab, which targeted the costimulatory receptor OX40 (CD134), was an agonistic, fully human IgG2 monoclonal antibody. Prior anti-PD-1, anti-PD-L1 or anti-CTLA-4 therapy was permitted, and checkpoint inhibitors had been received by roughly 40% of dose-escalation patients. Intravenous ivuxolimab was administered to patients every 2 weeks at six dose levels: 0.01, 0.1, 0.3, 1.5, 3 and 10 mg/kg. The paper reports the monotherapy dose-escalation portion (N of about 47 patients) of the phase I ivuxolimab trial. Among the roughly 52 dose-escalation patients, some 19 had hepatocellular carcinoma, roughly 15 melanoma, 9 renal cell carcinoma and 9 head and neck cancer. Peripheral TCRbeta sequencing aimed to test whether ivuxolimab altered TCR sequence diversity and caused clonal T-cell expansion. In the dose-escalation cohort, around four fifths of patients were male, and the mean age was around 60 years with a range of about 20 to 79. Partial responses occurred in three dose-escalation patients, of whom one had hepatocellular carcinoma and two had cutaneous melanoma. Overall results and qualifications from the work: Low levels of normalized T-cell clonal expansion were also seen in some patients who did not respond. After ivuxolimab, more expanded clones were found on average in CD8+ T cells than in CD4+ T cells. At doses of 0.1 to 3.0 mg/kg, clonal expansion of both CD4+ and CD8+ blood T cells was observed from baseline to week 6. Which antigens the clonally expanded peripheral T cells were specific for was not determined. Partial responders in the 0.1-3.0 mg/kg groups had among the lowest normalized peripheral clonal expansion, especially among CD8+ T cells.

Patients with autoimmune disease history or receiving systemic immunosuppression were excluded from the trial. Peripheral blood for TCR sequencing was collected from all dose cohorts at baseline, on cycle 4 day 1, and on cycle 7 day 1. The samples were taken from a phase I, first-in-human, multicenter, open-label dose-escalation trial of ivuxolimab. Adults with locally advanced or metastatic melanoma, renal cell carcinoma, hepatocellular carcinoma or head and neck squamous cell carcinoma were enrolled in the trial. Before TCR sequencing, CD4+ T cells and CD8+ T cells were sorted from peripheral blood as separate populations. This clone occurred a few times. Its antigen is unknown. One base away there is no much larger clone; base qualities are not given. Genomic DNA was extracted from sorted cells for sequencing of the TCRbeta CDR3 region. The immunoSEQ Assay was used to sequence the TCRbeta CDR3 regions. Not all clones reach the TCRdb copy of this immuneACCESS table, which keeps in-frame sequences only. Checked studies attribute under half of the gap to unresolved V genes and leave the rest unexplained. Here the sample has about 36,000 clones; around 77% occur a single time. Jointly, the top ten make up approximately 20% of the sample.

The V end gives up 0 bases and the J end 3 bases, leaving 13 bases in the junction not matched to a gene. Looking up the germline V gene yields CDR1 MGHRA and CDR2 YSYEKL. Reading from cysteine to phenylalanine, the CDR3 counts 19 amino acids. The DNA shown is the 57-base CDR3, in frame from base 1. Sequenced material: CD4+ or CD8+ T cells sorted from blood, taken in a trial of the OX40 agonist ivuxolimab. This sequence was found in an adult with an advanced solid tumor such as melanoma, head and neck, liver or kidney cancer. Rearrangement joined TRBV4-1 to TRBJ2-5; 10 central nucleotides agree with TRBD1. CDR3 sequence: CASSQEEFETGGGKETQYF. The bases read TGCGCCAGCAGCCAAGAGGAATTCGAGACAGGGGGCGGGAAAGAGACCCAGTACTTC.